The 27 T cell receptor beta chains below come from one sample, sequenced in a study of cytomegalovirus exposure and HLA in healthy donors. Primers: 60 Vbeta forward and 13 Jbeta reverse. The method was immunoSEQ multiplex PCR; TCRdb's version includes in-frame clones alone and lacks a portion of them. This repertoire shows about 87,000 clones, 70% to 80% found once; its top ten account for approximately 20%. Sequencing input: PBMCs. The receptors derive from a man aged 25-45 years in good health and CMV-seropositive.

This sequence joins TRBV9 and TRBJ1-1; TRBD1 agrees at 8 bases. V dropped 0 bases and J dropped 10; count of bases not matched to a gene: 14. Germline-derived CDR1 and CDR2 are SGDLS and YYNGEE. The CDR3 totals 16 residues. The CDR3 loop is CASSVGVRTGTSVAFF. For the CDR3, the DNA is TGTGCCAGCAGCGTAGGGGTTAGGACAGGGACATCAGTAGCTTTCTTT.

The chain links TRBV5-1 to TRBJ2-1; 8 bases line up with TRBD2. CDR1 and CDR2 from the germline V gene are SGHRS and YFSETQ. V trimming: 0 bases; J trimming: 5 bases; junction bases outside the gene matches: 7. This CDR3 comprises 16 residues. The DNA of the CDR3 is TGCGCCAGCAGCTTGGGTTTTAGCGGGACTAACAATGAGCAGTTCTTC. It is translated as CASSLGFSGTNNEQFF. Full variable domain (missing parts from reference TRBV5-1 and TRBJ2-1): KAGVTQTPRYLIKTRGQQVTLSCSPISGHRSVSWYQQTPGQGLQFLFEYFSETQRNKGNFPGRFSGRQFSNSRSEMNVSTLELGDSALYLCASSLGFSGTNNEQFFGPGTRLTVL.

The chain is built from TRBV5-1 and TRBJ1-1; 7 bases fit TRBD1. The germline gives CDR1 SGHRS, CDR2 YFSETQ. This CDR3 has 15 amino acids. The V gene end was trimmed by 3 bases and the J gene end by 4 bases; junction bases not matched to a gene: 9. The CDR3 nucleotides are TGCGCCAGCAGCTGGGAAGACAGGGTATCCACTGAAGCTTTCTTT. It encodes CASSWEDRVSTEAFF.

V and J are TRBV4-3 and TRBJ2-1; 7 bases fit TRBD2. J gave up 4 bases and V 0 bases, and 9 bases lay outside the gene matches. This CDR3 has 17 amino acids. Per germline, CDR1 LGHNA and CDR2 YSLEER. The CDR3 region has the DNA TGCGCCAGCAGCCAAGACCCCGGCCTAGCGGATTACAATGAGCAGTTCTTC. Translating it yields CASSQDPGLADYNEQFF.

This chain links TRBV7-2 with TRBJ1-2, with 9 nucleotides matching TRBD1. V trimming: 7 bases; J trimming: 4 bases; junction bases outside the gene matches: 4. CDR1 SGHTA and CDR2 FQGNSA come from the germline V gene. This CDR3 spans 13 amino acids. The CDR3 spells CASTGTGSYGYTF. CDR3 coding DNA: TGTGCCAGCACCGGGACAGGGAGCTATGGCTACACCTTC.

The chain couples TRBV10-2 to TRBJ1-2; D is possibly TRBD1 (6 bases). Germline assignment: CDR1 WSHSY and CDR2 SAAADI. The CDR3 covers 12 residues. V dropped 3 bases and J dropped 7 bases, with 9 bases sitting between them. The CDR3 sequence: CASSDRGSGYTF. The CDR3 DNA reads TGCGCCAGCAGTGACAGGGGTAGTGGCTACACCTTC.

This CDR3 is CASRTPGQASGSPLHF. CDR3 sequence (DNA): TGTGCCAGTAGAACGCCGGGACAGGCCTCTGGGTCACCCCTCCACTTT. The chain joins TRBV19 to TRBJ1-6; 8 bases match TRBD1. With V trimmed by 6 bases and J by 10 bases, 14 bases remained unmatched. Germline V gives CDR1 LNHDA, CDR2 SQIVND (reference sequence). There are 16 residues in the CDR3.

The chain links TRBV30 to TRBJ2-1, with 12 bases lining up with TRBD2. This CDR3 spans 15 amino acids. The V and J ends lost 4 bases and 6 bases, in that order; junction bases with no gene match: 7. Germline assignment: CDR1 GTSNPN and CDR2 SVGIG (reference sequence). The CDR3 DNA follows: TGTGCCTGGAATAGACTAGCGGGAGTCGCCAATGAGCAGTTCTTC. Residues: CAWNRLAGVANEQFF.

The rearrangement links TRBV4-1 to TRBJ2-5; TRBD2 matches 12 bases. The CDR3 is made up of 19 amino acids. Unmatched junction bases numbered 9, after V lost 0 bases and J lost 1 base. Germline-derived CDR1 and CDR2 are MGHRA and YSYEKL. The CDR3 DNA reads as TGCGCCAGCAGCCAAGATAGGGGGACTAGCGGGCTACGCCAAGAGACCCAGTACTTC. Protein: CASSQDRGTSGLRQETQYF.

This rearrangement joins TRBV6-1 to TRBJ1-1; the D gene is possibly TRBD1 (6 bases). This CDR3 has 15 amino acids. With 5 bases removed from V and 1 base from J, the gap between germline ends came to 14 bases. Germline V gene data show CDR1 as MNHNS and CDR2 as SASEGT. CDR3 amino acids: CASSSIRTENTEAFF. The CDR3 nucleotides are TGTGCCAGCAGTTCAATTCGGACAGAGAACACTGAAGCTTTCTTT.

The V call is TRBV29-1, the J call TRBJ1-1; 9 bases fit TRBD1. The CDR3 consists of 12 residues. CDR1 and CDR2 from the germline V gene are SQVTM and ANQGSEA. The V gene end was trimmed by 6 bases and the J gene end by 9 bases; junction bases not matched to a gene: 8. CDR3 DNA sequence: TGCAGCGTCGAACGGGACAGGGAGCAAGCTTTCTTT. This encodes CSVERDREQAFF.

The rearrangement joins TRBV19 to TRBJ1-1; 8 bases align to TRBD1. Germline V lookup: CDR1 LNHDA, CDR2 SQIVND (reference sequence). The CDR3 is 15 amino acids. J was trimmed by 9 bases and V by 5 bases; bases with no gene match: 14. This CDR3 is CASSQRQGMPPQAFF. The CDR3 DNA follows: TGTGCCAGTAGTCAACGACAGGGGATGCCCCCTCAAGCTTTCTTT.

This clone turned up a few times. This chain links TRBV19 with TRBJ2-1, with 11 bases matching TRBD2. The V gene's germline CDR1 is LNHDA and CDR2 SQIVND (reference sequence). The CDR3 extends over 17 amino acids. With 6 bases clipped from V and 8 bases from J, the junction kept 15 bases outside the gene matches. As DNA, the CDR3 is TGTGCCAGTAGGAAACTAGCGGGGGTATCTCTAGGGGATGAGCAGTTCTTC. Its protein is CASRKLAGVSLGDEQFF. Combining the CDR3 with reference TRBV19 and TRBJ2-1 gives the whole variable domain DGGITQSPKYLFRKEGQNVTLSCEQNLNHDAMYWYRQDPGQGLRLIYYSQIVNDFQKGDIAEGYSVSREKKESFPLTVTSAQKNPTAFYLCASRKLAGVSLGDEQFFGPGTRLTVL.

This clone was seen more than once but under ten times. The chain's CDR3 is CASSFGGSNEQFF. The CDR3 DNA sequence: TGTGCCAGCAGCTTTGGGGGCTCGAATGAGCAGTTCTTC. V gene TRBV7-9 combines with J gene TRBJ2-1, with a tentative D call TRBD1 (6 bases). From germline, CDR1 is SEHNR and CDR2 FQNEAQ (reference sequence). This CDR3 has 13 residues. V was trimmed by 3 bases and J by 7 bases, leaving 10 bases between them.

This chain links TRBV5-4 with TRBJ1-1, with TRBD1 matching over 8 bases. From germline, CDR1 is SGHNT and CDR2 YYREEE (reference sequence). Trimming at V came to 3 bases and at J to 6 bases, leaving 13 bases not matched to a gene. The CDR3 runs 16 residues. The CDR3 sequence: CASSSGQGGGFAEAFF. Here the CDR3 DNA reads TGTGCCAGCAGCTCAGGACAGGGAGGAGGATTCGCTGAAGCTTTCTTT.

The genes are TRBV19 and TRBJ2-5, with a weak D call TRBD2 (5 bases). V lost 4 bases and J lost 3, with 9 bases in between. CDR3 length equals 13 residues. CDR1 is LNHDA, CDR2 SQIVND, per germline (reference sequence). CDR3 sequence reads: CASSNKRKETQYF. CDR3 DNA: TGTGCCAGTAGTAATAAGCGGAAAGAGACCCAGTACTTC.

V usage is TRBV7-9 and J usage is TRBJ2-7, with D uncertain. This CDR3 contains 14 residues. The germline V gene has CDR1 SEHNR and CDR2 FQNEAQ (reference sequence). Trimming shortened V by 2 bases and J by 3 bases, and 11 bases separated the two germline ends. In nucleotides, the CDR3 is TGTGCCAGCAGCTTAAGAGGTCCGGGCTACGAGCAGTACTTC. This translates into CASSLRGPGYEQYF.

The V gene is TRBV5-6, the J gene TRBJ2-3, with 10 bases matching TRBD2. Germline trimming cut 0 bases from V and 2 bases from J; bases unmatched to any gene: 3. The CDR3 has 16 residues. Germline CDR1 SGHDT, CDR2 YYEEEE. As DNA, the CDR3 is TGTGCCAGCAGCTTGGTGACTAGCGGGCACACAGATACGCAGTATTTT. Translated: CASSLVTSGHTDTQYF.

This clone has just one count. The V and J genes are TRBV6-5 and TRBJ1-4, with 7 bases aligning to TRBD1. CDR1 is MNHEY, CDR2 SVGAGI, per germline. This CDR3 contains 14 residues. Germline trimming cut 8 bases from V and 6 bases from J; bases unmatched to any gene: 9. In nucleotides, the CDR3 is TGTGCCAGCCGTATAAGAACAGGGGATGAAAAACTGTTTTTT. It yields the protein CASRIRTGDEKLFF.

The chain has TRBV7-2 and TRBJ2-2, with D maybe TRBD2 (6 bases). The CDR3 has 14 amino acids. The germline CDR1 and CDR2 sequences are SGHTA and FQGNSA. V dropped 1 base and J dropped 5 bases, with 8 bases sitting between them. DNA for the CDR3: TGTGCCAGCAGCTTAGGACGGGGGACCGGGGAGCTGTTTTTT. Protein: CASSLGRGTGELFF. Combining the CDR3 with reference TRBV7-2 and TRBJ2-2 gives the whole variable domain GAGVSQSPSNKVTEKGKDVELRCDPISGHTALYWYRQSLGQGLEFLIYFQGNSAPDKSGLPSDRFSAERTGGSVSTLTIQRTQQEDSAVYLCASSLGRGTGELFFGEGSRLTVL.

CDR3 in amino acids: CASSIAGTGNTIYF. CDR3 bases: TGTGCCAGTAGTATAGCAGGGACTGGAAACACCATATATTTT. The chain combines TRBV19 with TRBJ1-3; TRBD1 is a possible D gene (5 bases). The germline V gene has CDR1 LNHDA and CDR2 SQIVND (reference sequence). The CDR3 runs to 14 residues. The V end lost 1 base, the J end lost 2 bases, and 6 bases lay between the germline ends. The whole variable domain, filled in from reference TRBV19 and TRBJ1-3, reads DGGITQSPKYLFRKEGQNVTLSCEQNLNHDAMYWYRQDPGQGLRLIYYSQIVNDFQKGDIAEGYSVSREKKESFPLTVTSAQKNPTAFYLCASSIAGTGNTIYFGEGSWLTVV.

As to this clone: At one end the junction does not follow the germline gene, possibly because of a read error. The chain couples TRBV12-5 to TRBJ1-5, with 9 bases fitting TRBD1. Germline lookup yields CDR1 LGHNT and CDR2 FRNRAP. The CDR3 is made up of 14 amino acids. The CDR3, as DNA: TGTGCTACCCAAAACAGGGGGCAGGATCAGCCCCAGAATTTT. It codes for CATQNRGQDQPQNF.

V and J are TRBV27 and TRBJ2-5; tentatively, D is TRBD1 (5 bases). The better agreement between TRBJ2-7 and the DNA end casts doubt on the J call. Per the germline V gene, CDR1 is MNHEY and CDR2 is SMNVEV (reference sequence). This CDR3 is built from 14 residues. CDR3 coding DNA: TGTGCCAGCAGTCCGACAGAACCCAGTTACGAGCAGTACTTC. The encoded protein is CASSPTEPSYEQYF.

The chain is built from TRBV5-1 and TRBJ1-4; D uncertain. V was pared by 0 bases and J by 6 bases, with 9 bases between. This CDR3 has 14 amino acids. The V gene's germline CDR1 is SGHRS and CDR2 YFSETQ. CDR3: CASSLDSSYEKLFF. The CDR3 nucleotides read TGCGCCAGCAGCTTGGACAGCTCGTATGAAAAACTGTTTTTT.

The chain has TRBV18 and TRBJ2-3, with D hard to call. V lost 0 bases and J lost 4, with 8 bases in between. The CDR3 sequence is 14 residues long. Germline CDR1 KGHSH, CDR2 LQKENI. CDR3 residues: CASSPPSPPDTQYF. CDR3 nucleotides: TGTGCCAGCTCACCACCGAGTCCCCCAGATACGCAGTATTTT. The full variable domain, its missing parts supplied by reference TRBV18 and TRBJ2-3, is NAGVMQNPRHLVRRRGQEARLRCSPMKGHSHVYWYRQLPEEGLKFMVYLQKENIIDESGMPKERFSAEFPKEGPSILRIQQVVRGDSAAYFCASSPPSPPDTQYFGPGTRLTVL.

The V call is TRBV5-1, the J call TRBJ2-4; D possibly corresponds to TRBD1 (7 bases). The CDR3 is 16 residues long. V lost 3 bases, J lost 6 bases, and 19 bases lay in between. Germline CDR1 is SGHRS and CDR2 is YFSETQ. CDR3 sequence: CASSSGGTAFRNIQYF. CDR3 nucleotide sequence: TGCGCCAGCAGCTCAGGGGGGACAGCCTTTAGAAACATTCAGTACTTC.

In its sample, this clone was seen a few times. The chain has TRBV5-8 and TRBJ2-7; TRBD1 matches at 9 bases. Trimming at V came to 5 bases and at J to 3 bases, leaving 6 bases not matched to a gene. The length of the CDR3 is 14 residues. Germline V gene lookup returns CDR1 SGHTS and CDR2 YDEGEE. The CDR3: CASSYWDRDYEQYF. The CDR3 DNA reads TGTGCCAGCAGTTACTGGGACAGGGACTACGAGCAGTACTTC.